The 26 T cell receptor beta chains below come from one sample, sequenced in a study of post-analysis software for immune sequencing data. Unique molecular identifiers were present in the TCR beta cDNA libraries. Each CDR3 protein gets one entry after TCRdb re-called the PCR reads with MiXCR. Here the sample spans roughly 670,000 distinct CDR3 sequences, around 60% being singletons. Their specific antigens are unknown. General study findings and limits: In patients, 4 to 6 TRBV segments were more frequent than in controls, with TRBV5-6, TRBV5-1 and TRBV20-1 among them.

Sequenced sample: blood. The origin of the receptors is a girl aged 2 to 10 with multiple sclerosis.

V is TRBV27 and J is TRBJ2-1; TRBD1 agrees at 8 bases. V gave up 3 bases and J gave up 10 bases; unmatched junction bases: 14. CDR1 and CDR2 from the germline V gene are MNHEY and SMNVEV (reference sequence). This CDR3 contains 16 residues. CDR3 loop: CASSLATGDIGYEQFF. The CDR3 DNA sequence: TGTGCCAGCAGTTTGGCGACAGGGGATATCGGCTACGAGCAGTTCTTC.

This clonotype was recorded once. The V gene is TRBV7-2, the J gene TRBJ1-2; 11 bases map to TRBD1. The V segment lost 4 bases and the J segment 6 bases; nucleotides outside the gene matches: 4. The CDR3 loop spans 14 amino acids. Germline assignment: CDR1 SGHTA and CDR2 FQGNSA. The CDR3 loop reads CASSWGTGGDGYTF. The DNA of the CDR3 is TGTGCCAGCAGCTGGGGGACAGGGGGTGATGGCTACACCTTC.

This chain joins TRBV20-1 and TRBJ2-1; 7 bases fit TRBD1. Germline CDR1 reads DFQATT; CDR2 reads SNEGSKA (reference sequence). The V segment lost 6 bases and the J segment 4 bases; nucleotides outside the gene matches: 9. The CDR3 is made up of 14 amino acids. This chain's CDR3 is CSATTGASYNEQFF. The CDR3 DNA reads TGCAGTGCAACAACAGGGGCGAGTTACAATGAGCAGTTCTTC.

The rearrangement uses TRBV9 and TRBJ2-7; D is perhaps TRBD1 (5 bases). This CDR3 region has 16 residues. Trimming cost V 5 bases and J 0 bases, with 18 bases left between them. CDR1 and CDR2 (germline): SGDLS, YYNGEE. The CDR3: CASSRQPSFPSYEQYF. CDR3 sequence (DNA): TGTGCCAGCAGTCGACAGCCGTCTTTTCCCTCCTACGAGCAGTACTTC.

As concerns this clonotype: The junction does not match germline at one end; this may be a read error. V is TRBV7-3 and J is TRBJ2-1; tentatively, D is TRBD1 (7 bases). The CDR3 contains 15 residues. The germline CDR1 and CDR2 sequences are SGHTA and FQGTGA. The CDR3 region is CASGLLAGQSETQFF. CDR3 sequence (DNA): TGTGCCAGCGGCTTACTGGCGGGACAGTCTGAGACCCAGTTCTTC.

This chain uses TRBV12-3 or TRBV12-4 with TRBJ2-7, with 8 bases aligning to TRBD2. CDR3 length: 14 amino acids. After removal of 1 base from V and 5 bases from J, the junction contained 4 bases not matched to a gene. This CDR3 is CASSLGAGDHEQYF. The CDR3 region has the DNA TGTGCCAGCAGTTTAGGAGCGGGAGACCACGAGCAGTACTTC.

Only a few counts were recorded for this clonotype. This chain connects TRBV5-1 to TRBJ2-3, with 10 bases that match TRBD1. With V trimmed by 2 bases and J by 1 base, 4 bases remained unmatched. This CDR3 is 16 amino acids long. Per the germline V gene, CDR1 is SGHRS and CDR2 is YFSETQ. Here the CDR3 DNA reads TGCGCCAGCAGCTTCTCCGGGACAGGGGGCACAGATACGCAGTATTTT. Translating it yields CASSFSGTGGTDTQYF.

V usage is TRBV7-3 and J usage is TRBJ2-1, with D hard to call. CDR1 and CDR2 from the germline V gene are SGHTA and FQGTGA. The CDR3 sequence is 14 residues long. V was cut by 5 bases and J by 6 bases, with 14 bases left in between. CDR3 sequence reads: CASSATDEVNEQFF. Written as DNA, the CDR3 is TGTGCCAGCAGCGCCACGGACGAAGTCAATGAGCAGTTCTTC.

This clonotype was seen more than once but under ten times. This chain uses TRBV7-3 with TRBJ2-3; 15 bases match TRBD2. V shed 6 bases, J shed 2 bases, and the junction held 15 bases outside the gene matches. The CDR3 totals 20 residues. Germline CDR1 reads SGHTA; CDR2 reads FQGTGA. The CDR3 region is CASRLGPGLAGGKATDTQYF. The CDR3 nucleotides are TGTGCCAGCAGGTTGGGGCCGGGACTAGCGGGAGGAAAGGCCACAGATACGCAGTATTTT.

The V gene is TRBV7-9, the J gene TRBJ2-3, with D unclear. The V end lost 5 bases, the J end lost 6 bases, and 21 bases lay between the germline ends. Germline CDR1 SEHNR, CDR2 FQNEAQ (reference sequence). CDR3 length equals 16 residues. The CDR3 here is CASSPWGKDGQDTQYF. The CDR3 DNA reads TGTGCCAGCAGCCCCTGGGGTAAGGACGGCCAGGATACGCAGTATTTT.

The V and J genes are TRBV27 and TRBJ1-5; the D is unclear. This CDR3 has 15 residues. Germline V gene sequence: CDR1 MNHEY, CDR2 SMNVEV (reference sequence). Trimming left V 5 bases short and J 5 bases short, with 16 bases between. The CDR3 sequence: CASSLEVARDQPQHF. The CDR3 nucleotides are TGTGCCAGCAGTCTAGAAGTAGCAAGGGATCAGCCCCAGCATTTT.

This clonotype appeared a single time. This chain links TRBV30 with TRBJ1-5; 7 nucleotides match TRBD1. Per the germline V gene, CDR1 is GTSNPN and CDR2 is SVGIG (reference sequence). CDR3 length: 13 residues. J was trimmed by 6 bases and V by 3 bases; bases with no gene match: 5. CDR3 in DNA: TGTGCCTGGAGGGGAGGGGGCGGTCAGCCCCAGCATTTT. Its translation is CAWRGGGGQPQHF.

This clonotype was picked up one time. This chain uses TRBV2 with TRBJ2-7; TRBD1 is a possible D gene (5 bases). V dropped 4 bases and J dropped 6 bases, with 7 bases sitting between them. CDR3 size: 11 residues. CDR1 and CDR2 (germline): SNHLY, FYNNEI. CDR3 loop: CASSGRGEQYF. DNA for the CDR3: TGTGCCAGCAGTGGAAGGGGCGAGCAGTACTTC.

This clonotype has a handful of counts. This chain uses TRBV24-1 with TRBJ1-2; no definite D call. The V end was cut by 1 base, the J end by 7 bases, with 3 bases between. This CDR3 is built from 11 residues. The germline CDR1 and CDR2 sequences are KGHDR and SFDVKD. The CDR3 region has the DNA TGTGCCACCAGTGATTTAAGTGGCTACACCTTC. Protein sequence: CATSDLSGYTF.

The CDR3 region is CASSQVSGAGNQPQHF. Here the CDR3 DNA reads TGCGCCAGCAGCCAAGTATCCGGGGCGGGTAATCAGCCCCAGCATTTT. V and J are TRBV4-3 and TRBJ1-5, with D maybe TRBD1 (5 bases). The CDR3 contains 16 residues. Trimming left V 1 base short and J 4 bases short, with 14 bases between. The germline CDR1 and CDR2 sequences are LGHNA and YSLEER.

This clonotype was detected a few times. The V and J genes are TRBV7-2 and TRBJ1-2, with a weak D call TRBD1 (5 bases). Between the trimmed V and J ends, which lost 1 base and 8 bases, there was a span of 11 bases. This CDR3 spans 13 amino acids. Germline assignment: CDR1 SGHTA and CDR2 FQGNSA. DNA for the CDR3: TGTGCCAGCAGCTTAGAAGGGGCTAGCGGCTACACCTTC. It specifies CASSLEGASGYTF.

This clonotype was counted only a few times. The rearrangement joins TRBV6-8 to TRBJ2-5; no clear D. V lost 1 base, J lost 0 bases, and 6 bases lay in between. Germline V gene sequence: CDR1 MNHGY, CDR2 SAAAGT. The CDR3 length is 14 residues. This CDR3 is CASSYLVHQETQYF. The CDR3 DNA reads as TGTGCCAGCAGTTACTTGGTCCACCAAGAGACCCAGTACTTC.

This clonotype showed up just once. Mismatch with germline at one junction end may stem from a read error. The chain carries TRBV4-1 and TRBJ2-4; TRBD2 might be the D (5 bases). The CDR3 runs 14 residues. Germline loops: CDR1 MGHRA, CDR2 YSYEKL. CDR3 loop: CASSQDLAKKIQYF. In DNA, the CDR3 is TGCGCCAGCAGCCAAGACCTAGCCAAAAAGATTCAGTACTTC.

The rearrangement joins TRBV6-6 to TRBJ1-2, with 7 nucleotides matching TRBD1. This CDR3 spans 17 amino acids. CDR1 is MNHNY, CDR2 SVGAGI, per germline (reference sequence). Germline trimming cut 0 bases from V and 1 base from J; bases unmatched to any gene: 8. CDR3 amino acids: CASSYSGQGGVNYGYTF. The CDR3 DNA sequence: TGTGCCAGCAGTTACTCGGGGCAGGGGGGAGTTAACTATGGCTACACCTTC.

This chain joins TRBV5-1 and TRBJ2-1, with TRBD2 identical over 7 bases. Germline CDR1 and CDR2: SGHRS and YFSETQ. V dropped 0 bases and J dropped 1; count of bases not matched to a gene: 7. The CDR3 consists of 17 residues. DNA of the CDR3: TGCGCCAGCAGCTTGGGGCCGACTAGCCCGTCCTACAATGAGCAGTTCTTC. Encoded protein: CASSLGPTSPSYNEQFF.

The CDR3: CASSHQGGYGYTF. CDR3 in DNA: TGTGCCAGCAGCCATCAGGGGGGTTATGGCTACACCTTC. The chain has TRBV7-9 and TRBJ1-2; 7 positions match TRBD1. Germline V gene data show CDR1 as SEHNR and CDR2 as FQNEAQ (reference sequence). This CDR3 region has 13 residues. V was pared by 5 bases and J by 5 bases, with 5 bases of the junction left unmatched.

The chain joins TRBV12-3 or TRBV12-4 to TRBJ2-5; TRBD2 matches at 11 bases. The DNA end lines up better with TRBJ2-7; the J call may be wrong. The CDR3 length is 13 residues. CDR3 coding DNA: TGTGCCAGCAAACTAGCGGGAGCCGGCGAGCAGTACTTC. Amino acids: CASKLAGAGEQYF.

The table lists this clonotype with a few counts. The chain carries TRBV6-5 and TRBJ2-3; TRBD2 might be the D (5 bases). With 2 bases removed from V and 2 bases from J, the gap between germline ends came to 11 bases. Looked up from germline, CDR1 is MNHEY and CDR2 is SVGAGI. This CDR3 contains 15 residues. CDR3 in amino acids: CASSYAGAITDTQYF. In nucleotides, the CDR3 is TGTGCCAGCAGTTACGCGGGCGCTATCACAGATACGCAGTATTTT.

The genes are TRBV7-9 and TRBJ2-7; D is perhaps TRBD2 (6 bases). Germline V lookup: CDR1 SEHNR, CDR2 FQNEAQ (reference sequence). The CDR3 is 12 residues long. Between the trimmed V and J ends, which lost 5 bases and 6 bases, there was a span of 11 bases. The CDR3 reads CASSPEGGEQYF. Here the CDR3 DNA reads TGTGCCAGCAGCCCGGAGGGTGGCGAGCAGTACTTC.

This chain uses TRBV7-2 with TRBJ2-7; 8 nucleotides align to TRBD2. Germline loops: CDR1 SGHTA, CDR2 FQGNSA. The CDR3 is 15 amino acids. V was pared by 1 base and J by 2 bases, with 4 bases of the junction left unmatched. The CDR3 DNA reads as TGTGCCAGCAGCTTAGGTAGTAGCGGGGCCTACGAGCAGTACTTC. It is translated as CASSLGSSGAYEQYF.

Comment on this clonotype: The junction shows a germline mismatch at one end, possibly a read error. V and J are TRBV20-1 and TRBJ2-5; no firm D call. The CDR3 spans 10 residues. The germline V gene has CDR1 DFQATT and CDR2 SNEGSKA (reference sequence). DNA of the CDR3: TGCAGTGCTATCCCGGAGACCCTGTACTTC. Protein: CSAIPETLYF.